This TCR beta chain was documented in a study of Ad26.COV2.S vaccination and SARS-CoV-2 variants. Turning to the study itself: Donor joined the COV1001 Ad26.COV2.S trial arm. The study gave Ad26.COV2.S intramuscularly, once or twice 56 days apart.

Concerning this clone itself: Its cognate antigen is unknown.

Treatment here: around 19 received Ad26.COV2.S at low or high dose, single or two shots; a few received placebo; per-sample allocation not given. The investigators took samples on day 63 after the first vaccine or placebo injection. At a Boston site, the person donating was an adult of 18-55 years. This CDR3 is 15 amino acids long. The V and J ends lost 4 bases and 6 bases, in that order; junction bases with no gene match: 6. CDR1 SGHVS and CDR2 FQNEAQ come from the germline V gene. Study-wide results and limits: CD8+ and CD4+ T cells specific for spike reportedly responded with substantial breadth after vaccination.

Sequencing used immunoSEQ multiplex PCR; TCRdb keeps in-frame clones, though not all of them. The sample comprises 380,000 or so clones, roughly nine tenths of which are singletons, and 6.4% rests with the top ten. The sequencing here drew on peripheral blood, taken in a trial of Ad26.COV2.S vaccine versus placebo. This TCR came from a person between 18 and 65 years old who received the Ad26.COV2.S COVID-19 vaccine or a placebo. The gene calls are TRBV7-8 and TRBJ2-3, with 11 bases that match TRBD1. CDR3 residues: CASSSDRGRLDTQYF. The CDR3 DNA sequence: TGTGCCAGCAGCTCGGACAGGGGGCGCTTGGATACGCAGTATTTT. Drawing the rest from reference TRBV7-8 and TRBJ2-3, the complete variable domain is GAGVSQSPRYKVAKRGQDVALRCDPISGHVSLFWYQQALGQGPEFLTYFQNEAQLDKSGLPSDRFFAERPEGSVSTLKIQRTQQEDSAVYLCASSSDRGRLDTQYFGPGTRLTVL.